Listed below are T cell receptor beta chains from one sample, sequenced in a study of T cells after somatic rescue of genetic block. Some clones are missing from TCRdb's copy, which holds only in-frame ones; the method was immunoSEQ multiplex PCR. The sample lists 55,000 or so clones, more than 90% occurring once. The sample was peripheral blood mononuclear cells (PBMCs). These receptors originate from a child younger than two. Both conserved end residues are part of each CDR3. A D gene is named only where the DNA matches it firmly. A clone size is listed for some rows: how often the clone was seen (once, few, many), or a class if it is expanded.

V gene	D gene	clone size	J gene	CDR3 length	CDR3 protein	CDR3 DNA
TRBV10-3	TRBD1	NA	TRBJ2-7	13	CAIKFGTGYEQYF	TGTGCCATCAAGTTCGGGACAGGCTACGAGCAGTACTTC
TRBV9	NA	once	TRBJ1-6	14	CASSVHRVNSPLHF	TGTGCCAGCAGCGTTCACAGGGTTAATTCACCCCTCCACTTT
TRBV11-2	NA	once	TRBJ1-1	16	CASSPLGGGAGTEAFF	TGTGCCAGCAGCCCTCTAGGGGGGGGCGCGGGGACTGAAGCTTTCTTT
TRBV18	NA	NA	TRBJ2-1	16	CASSPGHGTGYNEQFF	TGTGCCAGCTCACCGGGTCACGGGACTGGGTACAATGAGCAGTTCTTC
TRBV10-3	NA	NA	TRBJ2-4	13	CAISGPRVNIQYF	TGTGCCATCAGTGGTCCTAGGGTGAACATTCAGTACTTC
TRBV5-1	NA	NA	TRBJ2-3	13	CASTLYNTDTQYF	TGCGCCAGCACCCTCTATAACACAGATACGCAGTATTTT
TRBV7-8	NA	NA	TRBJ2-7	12	CASSSTVYEQYF	TGTGCCAGCAGCTCGACAGTATACGAGCAGTACTTC
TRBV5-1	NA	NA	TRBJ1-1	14	CASSLGGLNTEAFF	TGCGCCAGCAGCTTGGGGGGGCTGAACACTGAAGCTTTCTTT
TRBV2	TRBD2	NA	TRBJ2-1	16	CASSEPTSVNGDEQFF	TGTGCCAGCAGTGAACCGACTAGCGTCAACGGGGATGAGCAGTTCTTC
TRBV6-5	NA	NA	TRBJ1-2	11	CASSAGDGYTF	TGTGCCAGCAGTGCAGGGGATGGCTACACCTTC
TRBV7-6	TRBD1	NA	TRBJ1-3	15	CASSLATGTGNTIYF	TGTGCCAGCAGCTTAGCGACAGGGACAGGAAACACCATATATTTT
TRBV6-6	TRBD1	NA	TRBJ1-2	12	CASSLGQSGYTF	TGTGCCAGCAGTTTGGGACAGTCTGGCTACACCTTC
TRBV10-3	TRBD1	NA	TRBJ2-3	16	CAISPGQGSSTDTQYF	TGTGCCATCAGCCCGGGACAGGGGTCCTCCACAGATACGCAGTATTTT
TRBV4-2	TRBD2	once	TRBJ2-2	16	CASSQRWGRAGGELFF	TGTGCCAGCAGCCAACGGTGGGGGAGGGCCGGCGGGGAGCTGTTTTTT
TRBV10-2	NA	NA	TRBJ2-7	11	CASSESYEQYF	TGCGCCAGCAGTGAGTCCTACGAGCAGTACTTC
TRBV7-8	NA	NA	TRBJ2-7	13	CASSPGIRYEQYF	TGTGCCAGCAGCCCCGGGATACGCTACGAGCAGTACTTC
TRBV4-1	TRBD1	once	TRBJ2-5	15	CASSLGTGGRETQYF	TGCGCCAGCAGCCTTGGGACAGGGGGCCGAGAGACCCAGTACTTC
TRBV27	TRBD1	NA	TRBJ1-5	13	CASGQGRNQPQHF	TGTGCCAGCGGACAGGGGAGGAATCAGCCCCAGCATTTT
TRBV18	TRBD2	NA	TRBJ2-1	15	CASSPNSGAYNEQFF	TGTGCCAGCTCACCGAATAGCGGGGCTTACAATGAGCAGTTCTTC
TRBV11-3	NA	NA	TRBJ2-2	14	CASSLDWNTGELFF	TGTGCCAGCAGCTTAGATTGGAACACCGGGGAGCTGTTTTTT
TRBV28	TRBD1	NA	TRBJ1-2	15	CATRTGRKWENGYTF	TGTGCCACCCGGACAGGGAGGAAGTGGGAGAATGGCTACACCTTC
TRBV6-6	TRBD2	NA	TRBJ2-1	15	CASSPLAAEYNEQFF	TGTGCCAGCAGTCCCCTAGCGGCAGAGTACAATGAGCAGTTCTTC
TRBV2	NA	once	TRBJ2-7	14	CASSEQGVGYEQYF	TGTGCCAGCAGTGAACAGGGCGTCGGCTACGAGCAGTACTTC
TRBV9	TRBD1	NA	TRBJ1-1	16	CASSVGAGGENTEAFF	TGTGCCAGCAGCGTAGGTGCAGGGGGCGAGAACACTGAAGCTTTCTTT
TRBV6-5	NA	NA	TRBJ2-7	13	CASRPRGSHEQYF	TGTGCCAGCAGGCCCCGGGGCTCCCACGAGCAGTACTTC
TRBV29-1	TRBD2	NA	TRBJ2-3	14	CSVGREGRRDTQYF	TGCAGCGTTGGGCGGGAGGGCCGTAGAGATACGCAGTATTTT
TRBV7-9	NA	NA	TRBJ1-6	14	CASSLVQGNSPLHF	TGTGCCAGCAGCTTAGTCCAGGGGAATTCACCCCTCCACTTT
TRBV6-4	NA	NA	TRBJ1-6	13	CASSGTGISPLHF	TGTGCCAGCAGTGGAACAGGGATTTCACCCCTCCACTTT
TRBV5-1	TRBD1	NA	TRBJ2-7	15	CASSSSGTGEGVQYF	TGCGCCAGCAGCTCATCCGGGACAGGGGAGGGAGTGCAGTACTTC
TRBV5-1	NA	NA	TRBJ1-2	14	CASSLRNPAVGYTF	TGCGCCAGCAGCTTGAGGAACCCGGCCGTTGGCTACACCTTC
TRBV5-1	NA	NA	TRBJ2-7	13	CASSVVPSYEQYF	TGCGCCAGCAGCGTAGTACCCTCCTACGAGCAGTACTTC
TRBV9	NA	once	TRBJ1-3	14	CASSETLSGNTIYF	TGTGCCAGCAGCGAGACACTTTCTGGAAACACCATATATTTT
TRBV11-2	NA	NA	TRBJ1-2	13	CASSFQGLGGYTF	TGTGCCAGCAGCTTTCAGGGGCTTGGGGGCTACACCTTC
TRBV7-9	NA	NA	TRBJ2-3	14	CASSLGWGRDTQYF	TGTGCCAGCAGCTTAGGATGGGGGCGCGATACGCAGTATTTT
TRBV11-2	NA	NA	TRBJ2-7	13	CASSLVQGYEQYF	TGTGCCAGCAGCTTAGTACAGGGTTACGAGCAGTACTTC
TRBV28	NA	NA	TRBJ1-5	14	CASSSVMSNQPQHF	TGTGCCAGCAGTTCTGTGATGAGCAATCAGCCCCAGCATTTT
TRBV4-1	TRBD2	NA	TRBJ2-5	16	CASSQSSGVIQETQYF	TGCGCCAGCAGCCAGTCTAGCGGGGTTATCCAAGAGACCCAGTACTTC
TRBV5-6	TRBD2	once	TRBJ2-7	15	CASSFFGTSSHEQYF	TGTGCCAGCAGCTTTTTCGGGACTAGCTCCCACGAGCAGTACTTC
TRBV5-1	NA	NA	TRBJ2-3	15	CASSLVGSSTDTQYF	TGCGCCAGCAGCTTGGTGGGCAGTTCCACAGATACGCAGTATTTT
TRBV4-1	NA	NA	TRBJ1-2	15	CASSQDTRQTYGYTF	TGCGCCAGCAGCCAAGATACGAGACAGACCTATGGCTACACCTTC
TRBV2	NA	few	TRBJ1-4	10	CASSDGKLFF	TGTGCCAGCAGTGACGGAAAACTGTTTTTT
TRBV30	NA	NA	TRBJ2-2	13	CAWSVSSTGELFF	TGTGCCTGGTCGGTTAGCAGCACCGGGGAGCTGTTTTTT
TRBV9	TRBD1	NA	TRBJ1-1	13	CASSGQGNTEAFF	TGTGCCAGCAGCGGACAGGGGAACACTGAAGCTTTCTTT
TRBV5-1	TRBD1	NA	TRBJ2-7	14	CASSLRRGPYEQYF	TGCGCCAGCAGCTTGCGCAGGGGGCCCTACGAGCAGTACTTC